This T cell receptor beta chain was found in a study of T cells in Graves' hyperthyroidism and ophthalmopathy. In its sample, this clonotype was seen many times. Regions amplified from RNA transcripts were the TCR beta CDR3 regions. An initial round of RT-PCR targeting the TCR CDR3 relied on the HTBI primer set. TCRdb processed the multiplex PCR reads anew with MiXCR; each CDR3 protein has one entry. Of a few hundred thousand distinct CDR3 sequences in the sample, approximately 14% were seen once. V shed 6 bases and J shed 9 bases, with 22 bases lying between them. Germline V gene lookup returns CDR1 SGHAT and CDR2 FQNNGV. This CDR3 is 15 amino acids long.

The TCR sequence derives from a woman aged 18-29 years with Graves' hyperthyroidism. Sequencing was performed on blood. The rearrangement links TRBV11-2 to TRBJ2-3, with D possibly being TRBD2 (5 bases). The CDR3 here is CASRPIMDLLATQYF. CDR3 coding DNA: TGTGCCAGCAGACCTATTATGGATCTGCTAGCCACGCAGTATTTT.